This note documents a single T cell receptor beta chain sequence. In the original workflow: Reference gene primer amplification gave estimated nucleated cell counts. The data were produced by immunoSEQ multiplex PCR, yet TCRdb's version contains in-frame clones alone and is incomplete. V, J and clone size are those of that table, while D and trimming were read from the DNA. Of approximately 180,000 clones in the sample, 70% to 90% are singletons; the top ten hold 2.5%. This sample was taken from a study of blood T cell repertoires in COVID-19. Turning to the study itself: Samples of COVID-19 (acute and convalescent) were obtained from the United States, Italy and Spain. T cells, B-cell-depleted T cells, or PBMCs supplied cDNA or gDNA.

This receptor was identified in a man between 40 and 49 years old with active or convalescent COVID-19. The specimen sequenced was peripheral blood.

Here the CDR3 DNA reads TGTGCCAGCAGCGTAGGGGGACAGGATCAGCCCCAGCATTTT. Translating gives CASSVGGQDQPQHF. J is TRBJ1-5 and V is TRBV9, with 8 bases identical to TRBD1. With V trimmed by 0 bases and J by 5 bases, 1 base remained unmatched. CDR3 length: 14 amino acids. The germline CDR1 and CDR2 sequences are SGDLS and YYNGEE.